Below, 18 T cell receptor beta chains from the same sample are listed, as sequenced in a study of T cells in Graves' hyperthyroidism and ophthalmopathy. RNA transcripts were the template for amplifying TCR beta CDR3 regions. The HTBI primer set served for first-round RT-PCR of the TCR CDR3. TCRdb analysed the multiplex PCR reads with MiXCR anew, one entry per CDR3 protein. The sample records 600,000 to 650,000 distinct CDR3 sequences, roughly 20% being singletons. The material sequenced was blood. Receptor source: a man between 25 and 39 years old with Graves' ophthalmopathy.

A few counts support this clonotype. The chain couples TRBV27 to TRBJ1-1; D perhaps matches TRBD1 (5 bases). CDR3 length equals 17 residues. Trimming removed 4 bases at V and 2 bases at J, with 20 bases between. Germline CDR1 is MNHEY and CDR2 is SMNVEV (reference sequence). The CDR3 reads CASSYPTGPASNTEAFF. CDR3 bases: TGTGCCAGCAGTTACCCAACGGGACCGGCTTCCAACACTGAAGCTTTCTTT.

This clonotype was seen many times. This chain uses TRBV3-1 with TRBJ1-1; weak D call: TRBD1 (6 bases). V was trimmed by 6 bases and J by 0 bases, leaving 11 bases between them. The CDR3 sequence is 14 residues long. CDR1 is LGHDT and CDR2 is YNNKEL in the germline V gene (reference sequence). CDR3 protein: CASRGAELNTEAFF. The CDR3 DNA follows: TGTGCCAGCAGGGGGGCAGAGTTGAACACTGAAGCTTTCTTT.

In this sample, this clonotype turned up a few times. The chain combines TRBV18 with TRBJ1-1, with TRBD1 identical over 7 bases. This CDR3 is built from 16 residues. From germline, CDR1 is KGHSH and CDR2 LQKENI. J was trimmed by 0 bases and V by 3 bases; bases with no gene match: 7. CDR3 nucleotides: TGTGCCAGCTCACCCGGGACAGCGAGCGTGAACACTGAAGCTTTCTTT. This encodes CASSPGTASVNTEAFF.

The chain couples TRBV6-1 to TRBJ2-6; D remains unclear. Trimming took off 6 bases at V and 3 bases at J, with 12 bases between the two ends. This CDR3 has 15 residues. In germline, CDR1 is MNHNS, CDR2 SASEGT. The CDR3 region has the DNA TGTGCCAGCAGCTTTTCCTACGGTGGGGCCAACGTCCTGACTTTC. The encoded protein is CASSFSYGGANVLTF.

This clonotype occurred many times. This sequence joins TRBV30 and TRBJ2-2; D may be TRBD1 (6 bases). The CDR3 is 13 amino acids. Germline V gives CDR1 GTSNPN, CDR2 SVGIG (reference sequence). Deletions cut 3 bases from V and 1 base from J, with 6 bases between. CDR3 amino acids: CAWRDRNTGELFF. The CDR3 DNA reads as TGTGCCTGGAGGGACAGGAACACCGGGGAGCTGTTTTTT.

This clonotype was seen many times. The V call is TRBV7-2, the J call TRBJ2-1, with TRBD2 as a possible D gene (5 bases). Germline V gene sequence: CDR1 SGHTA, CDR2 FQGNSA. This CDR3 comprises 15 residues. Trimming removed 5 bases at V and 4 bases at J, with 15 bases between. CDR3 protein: CASSRLANEYNEQFF. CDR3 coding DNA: TGTGCCAGCAGCCGTTTAGCGAACGAGTACAATGAGCAGTTCTTC.

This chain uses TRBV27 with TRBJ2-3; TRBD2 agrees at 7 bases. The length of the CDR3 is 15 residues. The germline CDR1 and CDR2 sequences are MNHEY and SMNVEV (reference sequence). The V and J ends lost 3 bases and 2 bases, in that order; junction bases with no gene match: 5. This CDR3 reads CASSFSSGATDTQYF. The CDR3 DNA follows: TGTGCCAGCAGTTTTTCTAGCGGAGCCACAGATACGCAGTATTTT.

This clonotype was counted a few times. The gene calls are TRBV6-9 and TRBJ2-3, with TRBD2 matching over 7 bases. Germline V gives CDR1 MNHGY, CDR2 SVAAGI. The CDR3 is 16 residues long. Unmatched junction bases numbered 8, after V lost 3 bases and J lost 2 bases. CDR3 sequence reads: CASSYFGAGLTDTQYF. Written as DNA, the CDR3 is TGTGCCAGCAGTTACTTCGGAGCGGGACTCACAGATACGCAGTATTTT.

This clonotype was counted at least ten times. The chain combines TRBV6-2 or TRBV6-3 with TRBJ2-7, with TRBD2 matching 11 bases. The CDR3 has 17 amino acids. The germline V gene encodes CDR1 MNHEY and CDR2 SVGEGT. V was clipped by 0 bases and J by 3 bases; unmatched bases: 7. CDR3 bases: TGTGCCAGCAGTTACTCCGCGACTAGCGGGAACCTCTACGAGCAGTACTTC. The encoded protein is CASSYSATSGNLYEQYF.

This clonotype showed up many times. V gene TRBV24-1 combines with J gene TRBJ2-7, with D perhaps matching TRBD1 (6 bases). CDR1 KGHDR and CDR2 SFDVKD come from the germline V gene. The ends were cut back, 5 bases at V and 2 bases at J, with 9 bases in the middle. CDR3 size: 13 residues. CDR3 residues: CATSGTATYEQYF. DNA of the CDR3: TGTGCCACCAGTGGGACAGCGACCTACGAGCAGTACTTC.

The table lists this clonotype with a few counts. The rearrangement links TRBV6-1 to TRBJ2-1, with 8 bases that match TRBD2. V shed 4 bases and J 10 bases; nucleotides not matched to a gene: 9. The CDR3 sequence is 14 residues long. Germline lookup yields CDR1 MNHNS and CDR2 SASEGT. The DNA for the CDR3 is TGTGCCAGCAGTGGCGGGACTAGAGGGGTCGAGCAGTTCTTC. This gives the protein CASSGGTRGVEQFF.

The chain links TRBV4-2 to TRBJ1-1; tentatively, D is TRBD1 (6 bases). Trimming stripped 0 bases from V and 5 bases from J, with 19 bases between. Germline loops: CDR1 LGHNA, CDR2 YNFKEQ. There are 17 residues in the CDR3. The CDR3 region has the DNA TGTGCCAGCAGCCAAGATTTGATGTCGGAAACAGGGACTGAAGCTTTCTTT. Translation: CASSQDLMSETGTEAFF.

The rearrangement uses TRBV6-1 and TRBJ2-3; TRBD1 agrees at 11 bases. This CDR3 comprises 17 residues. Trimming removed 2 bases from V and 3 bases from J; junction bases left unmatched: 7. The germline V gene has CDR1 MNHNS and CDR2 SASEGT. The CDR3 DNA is TGTGCCAGCAGTGAAAGGACAGGGGGCGCCATAACAGATACGCAGTATTTT. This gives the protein CASSERTGGAITDTQYF.

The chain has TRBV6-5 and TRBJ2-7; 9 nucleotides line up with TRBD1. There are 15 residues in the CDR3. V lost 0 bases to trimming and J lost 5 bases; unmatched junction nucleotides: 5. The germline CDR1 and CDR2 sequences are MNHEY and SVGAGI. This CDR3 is CASSYSGQGSNEQYF. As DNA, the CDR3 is TGTGCCAGCAGTTACTCGGGACAGGGTTCGAACGAGCAGTACTTC.

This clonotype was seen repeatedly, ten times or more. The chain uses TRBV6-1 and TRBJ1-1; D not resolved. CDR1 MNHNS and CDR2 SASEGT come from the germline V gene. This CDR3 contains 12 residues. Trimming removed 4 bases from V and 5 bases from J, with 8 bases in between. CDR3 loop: CASSGGVTEAFF. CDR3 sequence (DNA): TGTGCCAGCAGTGGGGGAGTTACTGAAGCTTTCTTT.

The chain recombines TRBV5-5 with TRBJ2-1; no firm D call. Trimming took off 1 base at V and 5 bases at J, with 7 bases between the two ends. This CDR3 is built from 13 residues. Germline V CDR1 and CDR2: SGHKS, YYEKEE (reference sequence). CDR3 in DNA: TGTGCCAGCAGCTTGTTCCGAGACAATGAGCAGTTCTTC. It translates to CASSLFRDNEQFF.

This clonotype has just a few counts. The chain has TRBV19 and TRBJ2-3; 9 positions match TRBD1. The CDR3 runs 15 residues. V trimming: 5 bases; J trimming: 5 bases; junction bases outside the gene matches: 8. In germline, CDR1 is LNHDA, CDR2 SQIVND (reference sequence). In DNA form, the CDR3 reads TGTGCCAGTAGTCCCCGGGGGACAGGGCAAGATACGCAGTATTTT. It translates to CASSPRGTGQDTQYF.

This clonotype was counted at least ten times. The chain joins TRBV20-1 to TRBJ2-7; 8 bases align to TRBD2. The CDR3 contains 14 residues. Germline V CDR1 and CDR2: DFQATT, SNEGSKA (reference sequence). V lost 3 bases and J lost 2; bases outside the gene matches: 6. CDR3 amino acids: CSARKAGVTYEQYF. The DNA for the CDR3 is TGCAGTGCTAGGAAAGCGGGAGTTACCTACGAGCAGTACTTC.